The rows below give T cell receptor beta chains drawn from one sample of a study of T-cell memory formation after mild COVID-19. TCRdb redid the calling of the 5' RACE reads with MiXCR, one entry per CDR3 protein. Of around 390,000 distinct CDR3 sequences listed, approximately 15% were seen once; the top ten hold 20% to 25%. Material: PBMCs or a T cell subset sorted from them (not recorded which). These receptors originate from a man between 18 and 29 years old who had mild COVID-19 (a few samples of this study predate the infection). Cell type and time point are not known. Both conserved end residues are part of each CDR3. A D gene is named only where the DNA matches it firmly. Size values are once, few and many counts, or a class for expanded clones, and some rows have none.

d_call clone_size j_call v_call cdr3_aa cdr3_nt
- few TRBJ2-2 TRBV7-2 CASSPTRSAGELFF TGTGCCAGCAGCCCGACTAGGTCGGCCGGGGAGCTGTTTTTT
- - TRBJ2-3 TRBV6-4 CASSDRPSSTDTQYF TGTGCCAGCAGTGACCGGCCATCTAGCACAGATACGCAGTATTTT
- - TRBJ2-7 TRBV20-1 CSAWGRMGVQYEQYF TGCAGTGCTTGGGGTCGTATGGGTGTTCAATACGAGCAGTACTTC
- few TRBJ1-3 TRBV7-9 CASSLSPGRGGRNTIYF TGTGCCAGCAGCTTATCCCCGGGCAGGGGAGGTAGAAACACCATATATTTT
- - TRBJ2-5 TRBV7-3 CASSPGPGGTQYF TGTGCCAGCAGCCCGGGACCGGGCGGGACCCAGTACTTC
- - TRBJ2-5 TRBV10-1 CASSQTAQETQYF TGCGCCAGCAGCCAGACAGCGCAAGAGACCCAGTACTTC
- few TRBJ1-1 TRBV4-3 CASSQATGSEAFF TGCGCCAGCAGCCAAGCAACCGGGTCTGAAGCTTTCTTT
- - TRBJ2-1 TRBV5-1 CASSLAATDNEQFF TGCGCCAGCAGCTTGGCCGCGACAGACAATGAGCAGTTCTTC
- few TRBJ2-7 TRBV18 CASSPTAAYEQYF TGTGCCAGCTCACCAACGGCAGCTTACGAGCAGTACTTC
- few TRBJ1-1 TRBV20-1 CSARVPGEAEAFF TGCAGTGCTAGAGTACCCGGAGAGGCAGAAGCTTTCTTT
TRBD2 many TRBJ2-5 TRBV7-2 CASSPRLAGAGETQYF TGTGCCAGCAGCCCTCGCCTAGCGGGGGCGGGAGAGACCCAGTACTTC
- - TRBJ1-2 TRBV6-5 CASRQTGNYGYTF TGTGCCAGCAGGCAAACTGGGAACTATGGCTACACCTTC
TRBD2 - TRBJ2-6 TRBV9 CASSVPSGGRTGANVLTF TGTGCCAGCAGCGTACCTAGCGGGGGGCGGACCGGGGCCAACGTCCTGACTTTC
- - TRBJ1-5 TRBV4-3 CASSQAAHSNQPQHF TGCGCCAGCAGCCAAGCAGCTCATAGCAATCAGCCCCAGCATTTT
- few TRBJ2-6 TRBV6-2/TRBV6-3 CASSVRGSGANVLTF TGTGCCAGCAGCGTTCGGGGCTCTGGGGCCAACGTCCTGACTTTC
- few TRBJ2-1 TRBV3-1 CASSRRSSYNEQFF TGTGCCAGCAGCCGGCGGAGCTCCTACAATGAGCAGTTCTTC
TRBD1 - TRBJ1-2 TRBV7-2 CASRRDRVDYGYTF TGTGCCAGCAGGAGGGACAGGGTAGACTATGGCTACACCTTC
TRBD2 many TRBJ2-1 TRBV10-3 CAIRNPGTSGGTPYNEQFF TGTGCCATCAGAAATCCCGGGACTAGCGGGGGGACCCCTTACAATGAGCAGTTCTTC
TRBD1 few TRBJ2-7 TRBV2 CASSMTGDEQYF TGTGCCAGCAGTATGACAGGGGACGAGCAGTACTTC
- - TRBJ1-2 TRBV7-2 CASSSPSQGIYGYTF TGTGCCAGCAGCTCACCGAGCCAGGGGATCTATGGCTACACCTTC
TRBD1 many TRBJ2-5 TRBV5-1 CASSGGTGRETQYF TGCGCCAGCAGCGGGGGGACAGGGCGAGAGACCCAGTACTTC
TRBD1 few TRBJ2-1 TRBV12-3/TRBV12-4 CASSLSRGLGEQFF TGTGCCAGCAGTTTATCCAGGGGGCTAGGTGAGCAGTTCTTC
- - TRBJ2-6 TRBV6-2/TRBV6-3 CASTQHGGANVLTF TGTGCCAGCACCCAACACGGGGGGGCCAACGTCCTGACTTTC
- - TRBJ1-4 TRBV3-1 CASSRRSEEKLFF TGTGCCAGCAGCCGTCGCAGTGAAGAAAAACTGTTTTTT
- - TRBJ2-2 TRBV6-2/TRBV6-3 CASRTRGPSGELFF TGTGCCAGCAGAACTAGAGGCCCCTCCGGGGAGCTGTTTTTT
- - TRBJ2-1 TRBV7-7 CASSLAAGGNEQFF TGTGCCAGCAGCTTAGCGGCAGGGGGGAATGAGCAGTTCTTC
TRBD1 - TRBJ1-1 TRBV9 CASRRTGGGYAEAFF TGTGCCAGCAGGCGGACAGGGGGGGGTTACGCTGAAGCTTTCTTT
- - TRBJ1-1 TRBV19 CASSISPGGTEAFF TGTGCCAGTAGTATATCCCCTGGCGGCACTGAAGCTTTCTTT
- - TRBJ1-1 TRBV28 CASSLPSTPRLFF TGTGCCAGCAGTCTCCCGTCGACCCCTCGGTTGTTCTTT
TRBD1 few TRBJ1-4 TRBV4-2 CASSQVGQGNEKLFF TGTGCCAGCAGCCAAGTGGGACAGGGTAATGAAAAACTGTTTTTT
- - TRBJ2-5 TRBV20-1 CSATRGSAETQYF TGCAGTGCCACCCGGGGTAGTGCAGAGACCCAGTACTTC
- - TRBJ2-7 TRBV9 CASSVEGDASYEQYF TGTGCCAGCAGCGTAGAGGGGGACGCCTCCTACGAGCAGTACTTC
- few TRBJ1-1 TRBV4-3 CASSQDSGGVRNTEAFF TGCGCCAGCAGCCAGGACTCGGGGGGGGTTAGGAACACTGAAGCTTTCTTT
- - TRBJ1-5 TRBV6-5 CASKGHINQPQHF TGTGCCAGCAAAGGACACATCAATCAGCCCCAGCATTTT
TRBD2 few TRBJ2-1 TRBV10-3 CAISDPPAGVLNEQFF TGTGCCATCAGTGACCCCCCAGCGGGGGTTCTGAATGAGCAGTTCTTC
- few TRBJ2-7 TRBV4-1 CASSLLTSTYEQYF TGCGCCAGCAGCCTCCTGACTAGTACCTACGAGCAGTACTTC
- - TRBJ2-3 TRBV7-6 CASSSWVADTQYF TGTGCCAGCAGCTCCTGGGTGGCAGATACGCAGTATTTT
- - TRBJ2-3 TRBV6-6 CASSYSVELSGDTQYF TGTGCCAGCAGTTATAGCGTTGAACTCTCGGGAGATACGCAGTATTTT
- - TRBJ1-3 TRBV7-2 CASSLNYAAPGTIYF TGTGCCAGCAGCTTAAATTATGCGGCTCCGGGCACCATATATTTT
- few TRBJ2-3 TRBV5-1 CASSLGQPDTQYF TGCGCCAGCAGCTTGGGACAGCCAGATACGCAGTATTTT
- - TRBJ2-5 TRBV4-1 CASSQEHGQGGGQETQYF TGCGCCAGCAGCCAAGAACACGGGCAGGGCGGAGGGCAAGAGACCCAGTACTTC
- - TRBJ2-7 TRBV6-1 CASTQGSSVYEQYF TGTGCCAGCACCCAGGGATCGTCAGTCTACGAGCAGTACTTC
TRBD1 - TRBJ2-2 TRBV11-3 CASTTGAETGELFF TGTGCCAGCACTACAGGGGCGGAAACCGGGGAGCTGTTTTTT
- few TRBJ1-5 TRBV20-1 CSAPGQNQPQHF TGCAGTGCTCCCGGACAGAATCAGCCCCAGCATTTT
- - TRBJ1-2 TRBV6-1 CASYPRGTLRGYTF TGTGCCAGCTATCCCAGGGGAACACTTCGTGGCTACACCTTC
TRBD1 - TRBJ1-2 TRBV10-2 CASSQAGTVF TGCGCCAGCAGTCAGGCCGGGACAGTCTTC
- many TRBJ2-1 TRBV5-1 CASSFGQYNEQFF TGCGCCAGCAGCTTCGGACAGTACAATGAGCAGTTCTTC